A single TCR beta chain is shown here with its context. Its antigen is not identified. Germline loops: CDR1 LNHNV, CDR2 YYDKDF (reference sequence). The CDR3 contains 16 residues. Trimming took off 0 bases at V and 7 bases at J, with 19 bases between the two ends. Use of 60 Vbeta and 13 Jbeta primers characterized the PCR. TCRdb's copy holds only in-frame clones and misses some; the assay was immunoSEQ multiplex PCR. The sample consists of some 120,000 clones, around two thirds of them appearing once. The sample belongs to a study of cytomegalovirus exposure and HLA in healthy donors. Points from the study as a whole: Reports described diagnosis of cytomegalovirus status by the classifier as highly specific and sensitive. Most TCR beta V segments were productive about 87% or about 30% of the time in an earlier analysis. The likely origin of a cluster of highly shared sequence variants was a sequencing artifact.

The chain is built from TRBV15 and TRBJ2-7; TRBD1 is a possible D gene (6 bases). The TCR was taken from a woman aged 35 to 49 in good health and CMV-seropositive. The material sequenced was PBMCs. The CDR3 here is CATSRDAGQGLWEQYF. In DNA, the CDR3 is TGTGCCACCAGCAGAGATGCGGGCCAGGGGCTTTGGGAGCAGTACTTC.